The T cell receptor (beta chain) described here comes from a study of blood T cell repertoires in COVID-19. V was pared by 5 bases and J by 4 bases, with 12 bases between. CDR3 size: 14 residues. Germline CDR1 SGHAT, CDR2 FQNNGV. Only in-frame clones appear in the TCRdb table, and some are missing; sequencing was by immunoSEQ multiplex PCR. The sample carries 140,000 to 150,000 clones, approximately 88% recorded once. The clonotype comes from a woman aged 45-65 years with acute or convalescent COVID-19. The sample consisted of peripheral blood. The J gene is TRBJ1-3, the V gene TRBV11-2, with a possible D match to TRBD1 (5 bases). CDR3 amino acids: CASSVDSPGNTIYF. The DNA of the CDR3 is TGTGCCAGCAGCGTCGACAGTCCGGGAAACACCATATATTTT.